The 5 T cell receptor beta chains below come from one sample, sequenced in a study of cytotoxic CD8 clonotypes in ibrutinib-treated CLL. Sequenced by immunoSEQ multiplex PCR; TCRdb stores in-frame clones only, minus some. The sample holds 200,000 to 250,000 clones, 60% to 80% seen once. Sample: PBMCs, taken after 12 months of ibrutinib treatment. The receptor set was obtained from a human donor with chronic lymphocytic leukemia.

V is TRBV11-3 and J is TRBJ1-5; TRBD1 agrees at 10 bases. V shed 4 bases and J 6 bases; nucleotides not matched to a gene: 9. CDR1 and CDR2 from the germline V gene are SGHNT and YENEEA. This CDR3 has 16 amino acids. CDR3 DNA sequence: TGTGCCAGCAGCTCCTATGACAGGGGGCGCGTTCAGCCCCAGCATTTT. Encoded protein: CASSSYDRGRVQPQHF.

The chain employs TRBV13 and TRBJ2-5; possibly TRBD1 or TRBD2 for D (6 bases each). The CDR3 consists of 18 residues. V gave up 5 bases and J gave up 4 bases, with 26 bases separating them. Germline-derived CDR1 and CDR2 are PRHDT and FYEKMQ (reference sequence). The CDR3 DNA follows: TGTGCCAGCAGCCTCACCCCCGGGACAAATATCGGGGGAGAGACCCAGTACTTC. This encodes CASSLTPGTNIGGETQYF.

V and J are TRBV2 and TRBJ2-5; 7 bases align to TRBD1. The trim removed 8 bases at V and 0 bases at J, leaving 6 bases unmatched. Germline CDR1 reads SNHLY; CDR2 reads FYNNEI. This CDR3 spans 14 amino acids. As DNA, the CDR3 is TGTGCCAGCTCCCGGGACAGTAACCAAGAGACCCAGTACTTC. Its translation is CASSRDSNQETQYF.

V and J are TRBV11-3 and TRBJ2-3; no definite D call. This CDR3 is built from 14 residues. CDR1 is SGHNT and CDR2 is YENEEA in the germline V gene. V was shortened by 1 base and J by 2 bases, with 7 bases between the two germline ends. CDR3 sequence (DNA): TGTGCCAGCAGCTTAGCAGGATACACAGATACGCAGTATTTT. Translating gives CASSLAGYTDTQYF. The full variable domain, completed using reference TRBV11-3 and TRBJ2-3, is EAGVVQSPRYKIIEKKQPVAFWCNPISGHNTLYWYLQNLGQGPELLIRYENEEAVDDSQLPKDRFSAERLKGVDSTLKIQPAELGDSAVYLCASSLAGYTDTQYFGPGTRLTVL.

This chain connects TRBV27 to TRBJ1-4, with 9 bases lining up with TRBD1. V dropped 8 bases and J dropped 0; count of bases not matched to a gene: 7. This CDR3 spans 16 amino acids. The germline CDR1 and CDR2 sequences are MNHEY and SMNVEV (reference sequence). The CDR3 loop reads CASLRQGVATNEKLFF. The CDR3 DNA is TGTGCCAGCCTCCGACAGGGGGTTGCAACTAATGAAAAACTGTTTTTT.